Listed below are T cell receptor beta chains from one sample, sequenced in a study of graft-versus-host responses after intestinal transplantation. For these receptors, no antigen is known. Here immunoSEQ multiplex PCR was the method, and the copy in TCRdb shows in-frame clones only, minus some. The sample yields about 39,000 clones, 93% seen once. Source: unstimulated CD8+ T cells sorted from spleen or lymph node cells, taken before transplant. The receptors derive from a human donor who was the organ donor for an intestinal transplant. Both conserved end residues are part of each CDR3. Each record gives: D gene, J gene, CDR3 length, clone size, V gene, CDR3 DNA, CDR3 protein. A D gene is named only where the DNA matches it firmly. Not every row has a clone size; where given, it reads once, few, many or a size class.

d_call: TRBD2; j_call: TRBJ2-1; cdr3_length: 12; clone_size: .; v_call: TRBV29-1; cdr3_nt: TGCAGCGTTGAAGGACTAGCGGATGAGCAGTTCTTC; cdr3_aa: CSVEGLADEQFF
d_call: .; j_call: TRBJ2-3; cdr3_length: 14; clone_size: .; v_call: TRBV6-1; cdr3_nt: TGTGCCAGCAGGGACTTCGGCCCCACAGATACGCAGTATTTT; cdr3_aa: CASRDFGPTDTQYF
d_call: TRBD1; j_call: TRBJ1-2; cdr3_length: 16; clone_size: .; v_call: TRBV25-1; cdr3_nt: TGTGCCAGCAGTGAATTCCCCTTCGGACAGGTTTATGGCTACACCTTC; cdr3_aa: CASSEFPFGQVYGYTF
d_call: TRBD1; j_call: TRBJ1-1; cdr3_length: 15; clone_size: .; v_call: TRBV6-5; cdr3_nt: TGTGCCAGCAGTTACTCCAGGGGGCGCGGGACTGAAGCTTTCTTT; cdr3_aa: CASSYSRGRGTEAFF
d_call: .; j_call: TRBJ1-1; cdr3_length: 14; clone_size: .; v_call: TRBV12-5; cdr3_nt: TGTGCTAGTGGTACGGAAGCGGGGAACACTGAAGCTTTCTTT; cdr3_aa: CASGTEAGNTEAFF
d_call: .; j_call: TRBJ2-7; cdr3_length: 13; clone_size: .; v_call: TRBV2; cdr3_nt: TGTGCCAGCAGGCCTAGCGAGATCTACGAGCAGTACTTC; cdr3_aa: CASRPSEIYEQYF
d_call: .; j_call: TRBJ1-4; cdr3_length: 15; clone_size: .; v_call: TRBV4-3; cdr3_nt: TGCGCCAGCAGCCACTCCGACCTGGGAGATGAAAAACTGTTTTTT; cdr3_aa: CASSHSDLGDEKLFF
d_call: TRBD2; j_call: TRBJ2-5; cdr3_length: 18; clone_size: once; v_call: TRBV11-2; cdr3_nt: TGTGCCAGCAGCCTCCAACGCGGGACTAGCGGGAGGATAGAGACCCAGTACTTC; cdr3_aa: CASSLQRGTSGRIETQYF
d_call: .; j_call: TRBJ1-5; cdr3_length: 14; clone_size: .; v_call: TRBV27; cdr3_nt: TGTGCCAGCAGCTCAGGGGTGGGCAATCAGCCCCAGCATTTT; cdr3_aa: CASSSGVGNQPQHF
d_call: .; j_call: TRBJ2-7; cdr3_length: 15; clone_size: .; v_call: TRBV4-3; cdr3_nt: TGCGCCAGCAGCCAAGATTGGAGGGCAAACTACGAGCAGTACTTC; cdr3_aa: CASSQDWRANYEQYF
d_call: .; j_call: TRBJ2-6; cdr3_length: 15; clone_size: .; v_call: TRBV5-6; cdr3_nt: TGTGCCAGCAGCTTGGGGTTCTCTGGGGCCAACGTCCTGACTTTC; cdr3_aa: CASSLGFSGANVLTF
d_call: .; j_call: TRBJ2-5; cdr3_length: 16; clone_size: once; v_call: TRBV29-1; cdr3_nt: TGCAGCGTTGAAGATGAGGGCCTAGGGGGGTCAGAGACCCAGTACTTC; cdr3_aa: CSVEDEGLGGSETQYF
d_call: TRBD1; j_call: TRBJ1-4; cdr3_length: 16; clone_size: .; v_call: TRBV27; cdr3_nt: TGTGCCAGCAGTATCAGGGGGGGAGCAACTAATGAAAAACTGTTTTTT; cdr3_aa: CASSIRGGATNEKLFF
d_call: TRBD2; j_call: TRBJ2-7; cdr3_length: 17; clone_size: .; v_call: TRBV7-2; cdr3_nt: TGTGCCAGCAGCTACCCAATACTAGCGGGAGGTTACTACGAGCAGTACTTC; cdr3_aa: CASSYPILAGGYYEQYF
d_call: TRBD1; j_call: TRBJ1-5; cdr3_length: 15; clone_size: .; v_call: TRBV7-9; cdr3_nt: TGTGCCAGCAGCCGGACAGGGTATGGCAATCAGCCCCAGCATTTT; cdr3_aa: CASSRTGYGNQPQHF
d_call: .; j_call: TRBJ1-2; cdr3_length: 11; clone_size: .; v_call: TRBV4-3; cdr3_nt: TGCGCCAGCAGCCAAGATTATGGCTACACCTTC; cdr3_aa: CASSQDYGYTF
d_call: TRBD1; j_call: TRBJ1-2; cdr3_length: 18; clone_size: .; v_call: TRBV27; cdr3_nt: TGTGCCAGCAGTTTGGGTGGGACAGGGTTAGGGATTTTCTATGGCTACACCTTC; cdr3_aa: CASSLGGTGLGIFYGYTF
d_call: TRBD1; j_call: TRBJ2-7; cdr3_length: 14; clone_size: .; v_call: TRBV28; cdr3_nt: TGTGCCAGCAGTTTGCGAAACAGGGGTAAGGAGCAGTACTTC; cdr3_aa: CASSLRNRGKEQYF
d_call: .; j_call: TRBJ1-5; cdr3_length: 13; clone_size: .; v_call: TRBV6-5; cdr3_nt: TGTGCCAGCAGTTACGAAGTCAATCAGCCCCAGCATTTT; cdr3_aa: CASSYEVNQPQHF
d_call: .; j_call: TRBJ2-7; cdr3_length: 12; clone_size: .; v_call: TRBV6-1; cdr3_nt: TGTGCCAGCGTACGGAGCATCTACGAGCAGTACTTC; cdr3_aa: CASVRSIYEQYF
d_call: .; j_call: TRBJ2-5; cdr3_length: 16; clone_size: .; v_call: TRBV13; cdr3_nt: TGTGCCAGCAGCTTAGAGGAGAGAGGGGCAGAAGAGACCCAGTACTTC; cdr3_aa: CASSLEERGAEETQYF
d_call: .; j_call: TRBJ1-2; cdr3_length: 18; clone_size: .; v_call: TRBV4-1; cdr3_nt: TGCGCCAGCAGCCAAGGACGGGGAGACTTTTCGACTAACTATGGCTACACCTTC; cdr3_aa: CASSQGRGDFSTNYGYTF